This TCR beta chain stems from a study of shared clonotypes between healthy human individuals. The length of the CDR3 is 16 residues. CDR1 and CDR2 from the germline V gene are SGDLS and YYNGEE. Trimming shortened V by 0 bases and J by 7 bases, and 17 bases separated the two germline ends. In regard to this clone: Its target is not known.

Repertoires were generated with immunoSEQ multiplex PCR, while TCRdb's copy carries only in-frame clones and drops some. Of under 1,900,000 clones detected, 98% to 99% appear once; the ten largest clones hold approximately 0.38%. General observations from the study: Memory subsets generally showed lower estimated richness than naive subsets. It was the non-shared clonotypes that had lower generation probabilities than clonotypes shared by all four donors. Represented genetic and exposure-history diversity was restricted by having few donors.

Input material: naive CD4+ T cells sorted from blood. The sample's subset: CD45RA+ positively selected. The sequence was collected from a man aged 30 to 45 in good health. V usage is TRBV9 and J usage is TRBJ2-1; tentative D call: TRBD2 (5 bases). CDR3 residues: CASSVAQRLIGNEQFF. The CDR3 DNA reads TGTGCCAGCAGCGTAGCTCAGCGGCTTATTGGGAATGAGCAGTTCTTC. The full variable domain, rest sourced from reference TRBV9 and TRBJ2-1, is DSGVTQTPKHLITATGQRVTLRCSPRSGDLSVYWYQQSLDQGLQFLIQYYNGEERAKGNILERFSAQQFPDLHSELNLSSLELGDSALYFCASSVAQRLIGNEQFFGPGTRLTVL.